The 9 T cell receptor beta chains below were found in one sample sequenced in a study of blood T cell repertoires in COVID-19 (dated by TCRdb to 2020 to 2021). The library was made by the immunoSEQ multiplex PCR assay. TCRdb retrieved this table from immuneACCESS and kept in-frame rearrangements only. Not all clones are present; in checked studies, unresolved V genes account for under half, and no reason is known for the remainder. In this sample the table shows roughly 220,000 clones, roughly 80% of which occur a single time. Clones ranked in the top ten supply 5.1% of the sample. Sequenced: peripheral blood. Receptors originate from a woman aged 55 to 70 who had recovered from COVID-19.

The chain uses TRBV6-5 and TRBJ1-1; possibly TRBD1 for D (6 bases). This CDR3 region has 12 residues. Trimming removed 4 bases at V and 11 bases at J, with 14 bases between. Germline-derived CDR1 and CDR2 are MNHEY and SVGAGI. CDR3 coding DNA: TGTGCCAGCAGTTCCCCCACAGGGAGCGCTTTCTTT. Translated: CASSSPTGSAFF.

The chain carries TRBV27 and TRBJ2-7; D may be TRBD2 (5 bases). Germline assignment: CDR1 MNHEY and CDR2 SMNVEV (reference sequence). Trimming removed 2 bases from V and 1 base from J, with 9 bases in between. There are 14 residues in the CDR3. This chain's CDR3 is CASSLRRESYEQYF. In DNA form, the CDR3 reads TGTGCCAGCAGTTTAAGAAGGGAGTCCTACGAGCAGTACTTC.

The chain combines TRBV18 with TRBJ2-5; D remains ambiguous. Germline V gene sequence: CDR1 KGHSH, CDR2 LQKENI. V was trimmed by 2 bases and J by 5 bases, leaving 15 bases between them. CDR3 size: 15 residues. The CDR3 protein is CASSPDTHRHETQYF. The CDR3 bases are TGTGCCAGCTCACCAGATACTCATAGACATGAGACCCAGTACTTC.

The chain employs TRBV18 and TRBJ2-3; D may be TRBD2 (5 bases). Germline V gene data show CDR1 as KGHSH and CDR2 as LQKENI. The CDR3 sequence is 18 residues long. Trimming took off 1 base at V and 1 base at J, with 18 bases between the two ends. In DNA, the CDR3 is TGTGCCAGCTCACCACTCGGATTCGGGGTCCGAGGCACAGATACGCAGTATTTT. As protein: CASSPLGFGVRGTDTQYF.

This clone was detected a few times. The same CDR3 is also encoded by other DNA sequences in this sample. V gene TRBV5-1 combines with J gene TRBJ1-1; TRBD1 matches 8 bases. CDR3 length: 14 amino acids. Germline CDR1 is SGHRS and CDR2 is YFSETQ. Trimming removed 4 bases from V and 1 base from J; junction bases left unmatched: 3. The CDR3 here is CASSPGTGNTEAFF. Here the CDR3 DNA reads TGCGCCAGCAGCCCCGGGACAGGGAACACTGAAGCTTTCTTT.

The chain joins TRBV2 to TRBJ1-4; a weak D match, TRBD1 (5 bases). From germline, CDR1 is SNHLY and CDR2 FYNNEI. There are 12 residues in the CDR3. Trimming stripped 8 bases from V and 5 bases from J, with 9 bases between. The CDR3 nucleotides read TGTGCCAGCGGGACTATGAATGAAAAACTGTTTTTT. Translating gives CASGTMNEKLFF. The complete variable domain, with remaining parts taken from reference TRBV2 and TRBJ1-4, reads EPEVTQTPSHQVTQMGQEVILRCVPISNHLYFYWYRQILGQKVEFLVSFYNNEISEKSEIFDDQFSVERPDGSNFTLKIRSTKLEDSAMYFCASGTMNEKLFFGSGTQLSVL.

CDR3 amino acids: CASSPPGSGGAGEQFF. In DNA form, the CDR3 reads TGTGCCAGCAGCCCACCGGGGAGCGGGGGGGCGGGTGAGCAGTTCTTC. This chain uses TRBV5-4 with TRBJ2-1, with 10 nucleotides matching TRBD2. The CDR3 runs to 16 residues. V trimming: 4 bases; J trimming: 9 bases; junction bases outside the gene matches: 13. CDR1 is SGHNT and CDR2 is YYREEE in the germline V gene (reference sequence).

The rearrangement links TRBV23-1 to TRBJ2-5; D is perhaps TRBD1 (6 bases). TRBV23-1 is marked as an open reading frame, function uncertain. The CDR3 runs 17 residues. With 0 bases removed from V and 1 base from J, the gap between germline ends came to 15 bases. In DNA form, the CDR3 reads TGCGCCAGCAGTCAATCTCATGGGACAATTCCCCAAGAGACCCAGTACTTC. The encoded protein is CASSQSHGTIPQETQYF.

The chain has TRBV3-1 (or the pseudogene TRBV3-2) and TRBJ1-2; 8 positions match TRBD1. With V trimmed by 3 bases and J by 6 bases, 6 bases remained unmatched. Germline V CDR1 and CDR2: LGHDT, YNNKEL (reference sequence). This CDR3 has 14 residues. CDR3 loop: CASSQDPGQDGYTF. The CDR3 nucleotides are TGTGCCAGCAGCCAGGATCCGGGACAGGATGGCTACACCTTC.